These 30 T cell receptor beta chains came from one sample sequenced in a study of control samples from healthy donors and cancer patients. Method: immunoSEQ multiplex PCR; TCRdb's copy keeps in-frame clones and lacks some. Of under 200,000 clones in the sample, roughly 92% were seen once. The sequencing sample was made of blood. The receptor set was obtained from a woman in her 30s in good health.

The chain couples TRBV15 to TRBJ2-1; maybe TRBD1 (5 bases). V dropped 6 bases and J dropped 0 bases, with 12 bases sitting between them. The CDR3 contains 15 residues. Germline values: CDR1 LNHNV, CDR2 YYDKDF (reference sequence). The CDR3 here is CATRADMSSYNEQFF. CDR3 DNA sequence: TGTGCCACCAGGGCGGACATGAGCTCCTACAATGAGCAGTTCTTC.

V gene TRBV28 combines with J gene TRBJ2-7; the D gene is possibly TRBD1 (5 bases). V lost 5 bases and J lost 3, with 11 bases in between. This CDR3 is built from 13 residues. CDR1 is MDHEN, CDR2 SYDVKM, per germline. The CDR3 protein is CASSRGRVYEQYF. The CDR3 bases are TGTGCCAGCAGTAGGGGCAGAGTCTACGAGCAGTACTTC.

The chain joins TRBV12-5 to TRBJ2-3, with 9 bases fitting TRBD2. The J segment lost 6 bases and the V segment lost 3 bases, leaving 1 base of the junction unmatched. Per the germline V gene, CDR1 is LGHNT and CDR2 is FRNRAP. The CDR3 loop spans 13 amino acids. The CDR3 is CASGFGLADTQYF. The CDR3 coding sequence is TGTGCTAGTGGTTTCGGACTAGCGGATACGCAGTATTTT. The variable domain in full, completed from reference TRBV12-5 and TRBJ2-3, reads DARVTQTPRHKVTEMGQEVTMRCQPILGHNTVFWYRQTMMQGLELLAYFRNRAPLDDSGMPKDRFSAEMPDATLATLKIQPSEPRDSAVYFCASGFGLADTQYFGPGTRLTVL.

The CDR3 loop is CASSSPTEYSNQPQHF. For the CDR3, the DNA is TGTGCCAGCAGTTCCCCGACGGAGTATAGCAATCAGCCCCAGCATTTT. The rearrangement uses TRBV6-2 or TRBV6-3 and TRBJ1-5, with D unclear. Trimming pared 4 bases from V and 0 bases from J, leaving 13 bases between. The CDR3 totals 16 residues. Germline CDR1 and CDR2: MNHEY and SVGEGT.

The chain recombines TRBV2 with TRBJ2-5; D possibly corresponds to TRBD1 (5 bases). Germline V CDR1 and CDR2: SNHLY, FYNNEI. Trimming took 6 bases from V and 0 from J, leaving 14 bases between them. The CDR3 extends over 15 amino acids. Here the CDR3 reads CASSARQGHQETQYF. In DNA, the CDR3 is TGTGCCAGCAGCGCCAGGCAGGGTCACCAAGAGACCCAGTACTTC.

This chain links TRBV5-1 with TRBJ2-7, with D uncertain. CDR1 is SGHRS, CDR2 YFSETQ, per germline. V gave up 4 bases and J gave up 5 bases, with 13 bases separating them. CDR3 length: 13 amino acids. The CDR3: CASSREGPHEQYF. The CDR3 DNA is TGCGCCAGCAGCAGGGAAGGCCCCCACGAGCAGTACTTC.

The chain recombines TRBV6-6 with TRBJ1-5, with D perhaps matching TRBD1 (6 bases). Looked up from germline, CDR1 is MNHNY and CDR2 is SVGAGI (reference sequence). CDR3 length: 16 amino acids. V was pared by 6 bases and J by 6 bases, with 21 bases between. The CDR3 DNA reads TGTGCCAGCAGCAAACCGGCAGGGGATTGGAGTCAGCCCCAGCATTTT. Protein sequence: CASSKPAGDWSQPQHF.

The V gene is TRBV6-5, the J gene TRBJ2-3, with D perhaps TRBD2 (6 bases). This CDR3 is 13 amino acids long. V dropped 6 bases and J dropped 3 bases, with 10 bases sitting between them. Germline V CDR1 and CDR2: MNHEY, SVGAGI. CDR3 nucleotides: TGTGCCAGCAGACGACTAGAAACAGATACGCAGTATTTT. It translates to CASRRLETDTQYF.

This chain joins TRBV5-1 and TRBJ2-3; D possibly corresponds to TRBD2 (5 bases). This CDR3 comprises 14 residues. V lost 0 bases, J lost 6 bases, and 11 bases lay in between. Germline CDR1 and CDR2: SGHRS and YFSETQ. The CDR3 is CASSLEWRGDTQYF. CDR3 nucleotides: TGCGCCAGCAGCTTGGAGTGGAGAGGGGATACGCAGTATTTT.

The chain couples TRBV2 to TRBJ2-1; 8 nucleotides agree with TRBD2. CDR3 length: 14 amino acids. CDR1 and CDR2 from the germline V gene are SNHLY and FYNNEI. V lost 7 bases to trimming and J lost 1 base; unmatched junction nucleotides: 3. DNA of the CDR3: TGTGCCAGCACTACTAGCGGATCCTACAATGAGCAGTTCTTC. Amino acid sequence: CASTTSGSYNEQFF.

The rearrangement uses TRBV6-5 and TRBJ2-5, with D perhaps TRBD1 or TRBD2 (7 bases each). Germline CDR1 is MNHEY and CDR2 is SVGAGI. This CDR3 is 15 amino acids long. V lost 6 bases, J lost 5 bases, and 19 bases lay in between. This CDR3 reads CASSPRGGVLETQYF. The CDR3 DNA follows: TGTGCCAGCAGCCCCAGGGGGGGTGTGCTTGAGACCCAGTACTTC.

The genes are TRBV27 and TRBJ2-5, with 10 bases lining up with TRBD2. CDR1 is MNHEY and CDR2 is SMNVEV in the germline V gene (reference sequence). V lost 2 bases and J lost 5; bases outside the gene matches: 11. The CDR3 is 17 residues long. The CDR3 nucleotides read TGTGCCAGCAGTTTAGGGCTAGCGGGAGCTCCGGGGGAGACCCAGTACTTC. As protein: CASSLGLAGAPGETQYF.

The chain couples TRBV2 to TRBJ2-1; the D is unclear. The V gene lost 1 base and the J gene lost 2 bases, with 9 bases spanning the gap. The CDR3 length is 15 residues. CDR1 and CDR2 (germline): SNHLY, FYNNEI. CDR3 amino acids: CASSEGRSAYNEQFF. The CDR3 bases are TGTGCCAGCAGTGAAGGTAGGAGCGCCTACAATGAGCAGTTCTTC.

The chain couples TRBV28 to TRBJ1-5; D uncertain. The germline V and J ends were trimmed by 5 bases and 1 base, with 15 bases remaining between them. The CDR3 covers 16 residues. The germline V gene has CDR1 MDHEN and CDR2 SYDVKM. The CDR3 spells CASSTPRPTSNQPQHF. The CDR3 DNA reads as TGTGCCAGCAGTACCCCACGTCCCACAAGCAATCAGCCCCAGCATTTT.

V usage is TRBV11-2 and J usage is TRBJ2-1; weak D call: TRBD2 (6 bases). Trimming took off 4 bases at V and 9 bases at J, with 16 bases between the two ends. Germline V gene sequence: CDR1 SGHAT, CDR2 FQNNGV. The CDR3 covers 14 residues. CDR3 sequence: CASSSPRLVPEQFF. DNA of the CDR3: TGTGCCAGCAGCTCCCCCCGACTAGTCCCTGAGCAGTTCTTC.

The genes are TRBV27 and TRBJ2-1; 8 nucleotides align to TRBD2. Germline V gene sequence: CDR1 MNHEY, CDR2 SMNVEV (reference sequence). The CDR3 loop spans 15 amino acids. The V segment lost 5 bases and the J segment 7 bases; nucleotides outside the gene matches: 10. The CDR3 coding sequence is TGTGCCAGCAGTCCGTCCGGGACTAGTGTTAATGAGCAGTTCTTC. Translating gives CASSPSGTSVNEQFF.

The gene calls are TRBV6-5 and TRBJ1-1; TRBD1 matches at 8 bases. Germline trimming cut 5 bases from V and 3 bases from J; bases unmatched to any gene: 8. The CDR3 length is 15 residues. Germline-derived CDR1 and CDR2 are MNHEY and SVGAGI. In DNA form, the CDR3 reads TGTGCCAGCAGTCACAGGGGGTTCGGGGACACTGAAGCTTTCTTT. Residues: CASSHRGFGDTEAFF.

V is TRBV19 and J is TRBJ1-2; possibly TRBD1 for D (6 bases). The CDR3 loop spans 13 amino acids. V lost 7 bases and J 4 bases, leaving 13 bases between the germline ends. Germline V lookup: CDR1 LNHDA, CDR2 SQIVND (reference sequence). The CDR3 loop reads CASMKTGPYGYTF. Here the CDR3 DNA reads TGTGCCAGTATGAAGACAGGTCCCTATGGCTACACCTTC.

The chain combines TRBV5-1 with TRBJ1-1, with 7 bases matching TRBD1. The CDR3 runs 14 residues. V was clipped by 4 bases and J by 4 bases; unmatched bases: 7. Germline V CDR1 and CDR2: SGHRS, YFSETQ. In DNA, the CDR3 is TGCGCCAGCAGCCTTACAGGGGAGTCCACTGAAGCTTTCTTT. This sequence encodes CASSLTGESTEAFF.

This clone was counted a few times. This chain links TRBV7-8 with TRBJ2-6; D perhaps matches TRBD2 (6 bases). CDR1 SGHVS and CDR2 FQNEAQ come from the germline V gene. The CDR3 spans 18 residues. Trimming removed 1 base at V and 0 bases at J, with 13 bases between. Here the CDR3 DNA reads TGTGCCAGCAGCTTAGTCGCGGGACTTCACTCTGGGGCCAACGTCCTGACTTTC. The encoded protein is CASSLVAGLHSGANVLTF.

J is TRBJ2-7 and V is TRBV7-9; 7 bases agree with TRBD2. The CDR3 covers 16 residues. Germline CDR1 is SEHNR and CDR2 is FQNEAQ (reference sequence). The ends lost 1 base at V and 0 bases at J; junction bases unmatched: 6. CDR3 sequence reads: CASSLGRGLISYEQYF. The CDR3 bases are TGTGCCAGCAGCTTAGGTCGGGGACTAATCTCCTACGAGCAGTACTTC.

This clone came up once. The chain combines TRBV12-5 with TRBJ1-3; no firm D call. The CDR3 contains 18 residues. Trimming cost V 0 bases and J 0 bases, with 15 bases left between them. Looked up from germline, CDR1 is LGHNT and CDR2 is FRNRAP. CDR3 sequence: CASGLVLVDGTSGNTIYF. The CDR3 DNA reads as TGTGCTAGTGGTTTGGTATTGGTGGACGGAACCTCTGGAAACACCATATATTTT.

The chain recombines TRBV28 with TRBJ2-6; maybe TRBD1 (5 bases). Germline loops: CDR1 MDHEN, CDR2 SYDVKM. The ends were cut back, 5 bases at V and 4 bases at J, with 15 bases in the middle. The CDR3 consists of 16 residues. In DNA, the CDR3 is TGTGCCAGCAGTCCTCTTCAGGACACCGGGGCCAACGTCCTGACTTTC. It yields the protein CASSPLQDTGANVLTF.

This clone was observed once. This chain links TRBV28 with TRBJ2-7; perhaps TRBD1 as D (6 bases). Trimming cost V 4 bases and J 0 bases, with 16 bases left between them. The germline V gene has CDR1 MDHEN and CDR2 SYDVKM. The CDR3 is made up of 16 amino acids. The chain's CDR3 is CASSSPGLQGSYEQYF. CDR3 bases: TGTGCCAGCAGTTCCCCTGGGCTACAGGGCTCCTACGAGCAGTACTTC.

This clone is a singleton in its sample. The CDR3 DNA reads TGTGCCAGCACCGGGACAGGGGATGGCTACACCTTC. Translating gives CASTGTGDGYTF. V usage is TRBV5-6 and J usage is TRBJ1-2; TRBD1 aligns across 10 bases. J gave up 6 bases and V 6 bases, and 2 bases lay outside the gene matches. The CDR3 covers 12 residues. The germline CDR1 and CDR2 sequences are SGHDT and YYEEEE.

The chain uses TRBV3-1 (or the pseudogene TRBV3-2) and TRBJ2-2; 9 nucleotides match TRBD1. The V and J ends lost 4 bases and 5 bases, in that order; junction bases with no gene match: 2. Germline V gene data show CDR1 as LGHDT and CDR2 as YNNKEL (reference sequence). CDR3 length: 14 residues. CDR3 sequence: CASSRDRATGELFF. The CDR3 nucleotides are TGTGCCAGCAGCCGGGACAGGGCAACCGGGGAGCTGTTTTTT.

The rearrangement links TRBV4-3 to TRBJ1-4, with no clear D. Germline V CDR1 and CDR2: LGHNA, YSLEER. Trimming left V 1 base short and J 10 bases short, with 16 bases between. This CDR3 spans 15 amino acids. Written as DNA, the CDR3 is TGCGCCAGCAGCCAAGTTTCTGGCCTGAGAGGAAAACTGTTTTTT. This codes for CASSQVSGLRGKLFF.

V and J are TRBV19 and TRBJ2-7; TRBD1 is a possible D gene (6 bases). The CDR3 contains 16 residues. Germline loops: CDR1 LNHDA, CDR2 SQIVND (reference sequence). V lost 4 bases and J lost 0, with 16 bases in between. CDR3 in amino acids: CASSSTGRGSSYEQYF. CDR3 sequence (DNA): TGTGCCAGTAGTAGCACAGGGCGCGGTAGCTCCTACGAGCAGTACTTC.

The chain uses TRBV21-1 and TRBJ2-5; the D segment call TRBD2 is taken from the table without a DNA check. TRBV21-1 counts as a pseudogene. The CDR3 contains 16 residues. CDR3 bases: TGTGCCAGCAGCAAAACCCTAGCGGGAGGGCCAGAGACCCAGTACTTC. Amino acid sequence: CASSKTLAGGPETQYF.

This chain connects TRBV29-1 to TRBJ1-4; perhaps TRBD1 as D (5 bases). Trimming cost V 5 bases and J 1 base, with 11 bases left between them. Germline-derived CDR1 and CDR2 are SQVTM and ANQGSEA. The CDR3 runs to 14 residues. The CDR3 DNA is TGCAGCGTTCAGGAGGGGCTAACTAATGAAAAACTGTTTTTT. It codes for CSVQEGLTNEKLFF.